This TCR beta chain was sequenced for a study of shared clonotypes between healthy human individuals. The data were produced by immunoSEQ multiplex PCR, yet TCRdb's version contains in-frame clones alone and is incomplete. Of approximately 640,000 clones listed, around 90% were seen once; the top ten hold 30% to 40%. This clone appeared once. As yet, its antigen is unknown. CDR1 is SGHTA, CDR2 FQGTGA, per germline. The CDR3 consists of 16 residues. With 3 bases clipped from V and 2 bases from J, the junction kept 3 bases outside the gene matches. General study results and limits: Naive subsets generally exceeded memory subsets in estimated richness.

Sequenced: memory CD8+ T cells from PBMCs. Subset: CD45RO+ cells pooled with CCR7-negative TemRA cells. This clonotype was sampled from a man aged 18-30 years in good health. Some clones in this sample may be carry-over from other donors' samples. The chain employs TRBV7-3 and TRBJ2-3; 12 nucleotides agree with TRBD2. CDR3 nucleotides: TGTGCCAGCAGCTTGACTAGCGGGAGCCACACAGATACGCAGTATTTT. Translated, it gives CASSLTSGSHTDTQYF.